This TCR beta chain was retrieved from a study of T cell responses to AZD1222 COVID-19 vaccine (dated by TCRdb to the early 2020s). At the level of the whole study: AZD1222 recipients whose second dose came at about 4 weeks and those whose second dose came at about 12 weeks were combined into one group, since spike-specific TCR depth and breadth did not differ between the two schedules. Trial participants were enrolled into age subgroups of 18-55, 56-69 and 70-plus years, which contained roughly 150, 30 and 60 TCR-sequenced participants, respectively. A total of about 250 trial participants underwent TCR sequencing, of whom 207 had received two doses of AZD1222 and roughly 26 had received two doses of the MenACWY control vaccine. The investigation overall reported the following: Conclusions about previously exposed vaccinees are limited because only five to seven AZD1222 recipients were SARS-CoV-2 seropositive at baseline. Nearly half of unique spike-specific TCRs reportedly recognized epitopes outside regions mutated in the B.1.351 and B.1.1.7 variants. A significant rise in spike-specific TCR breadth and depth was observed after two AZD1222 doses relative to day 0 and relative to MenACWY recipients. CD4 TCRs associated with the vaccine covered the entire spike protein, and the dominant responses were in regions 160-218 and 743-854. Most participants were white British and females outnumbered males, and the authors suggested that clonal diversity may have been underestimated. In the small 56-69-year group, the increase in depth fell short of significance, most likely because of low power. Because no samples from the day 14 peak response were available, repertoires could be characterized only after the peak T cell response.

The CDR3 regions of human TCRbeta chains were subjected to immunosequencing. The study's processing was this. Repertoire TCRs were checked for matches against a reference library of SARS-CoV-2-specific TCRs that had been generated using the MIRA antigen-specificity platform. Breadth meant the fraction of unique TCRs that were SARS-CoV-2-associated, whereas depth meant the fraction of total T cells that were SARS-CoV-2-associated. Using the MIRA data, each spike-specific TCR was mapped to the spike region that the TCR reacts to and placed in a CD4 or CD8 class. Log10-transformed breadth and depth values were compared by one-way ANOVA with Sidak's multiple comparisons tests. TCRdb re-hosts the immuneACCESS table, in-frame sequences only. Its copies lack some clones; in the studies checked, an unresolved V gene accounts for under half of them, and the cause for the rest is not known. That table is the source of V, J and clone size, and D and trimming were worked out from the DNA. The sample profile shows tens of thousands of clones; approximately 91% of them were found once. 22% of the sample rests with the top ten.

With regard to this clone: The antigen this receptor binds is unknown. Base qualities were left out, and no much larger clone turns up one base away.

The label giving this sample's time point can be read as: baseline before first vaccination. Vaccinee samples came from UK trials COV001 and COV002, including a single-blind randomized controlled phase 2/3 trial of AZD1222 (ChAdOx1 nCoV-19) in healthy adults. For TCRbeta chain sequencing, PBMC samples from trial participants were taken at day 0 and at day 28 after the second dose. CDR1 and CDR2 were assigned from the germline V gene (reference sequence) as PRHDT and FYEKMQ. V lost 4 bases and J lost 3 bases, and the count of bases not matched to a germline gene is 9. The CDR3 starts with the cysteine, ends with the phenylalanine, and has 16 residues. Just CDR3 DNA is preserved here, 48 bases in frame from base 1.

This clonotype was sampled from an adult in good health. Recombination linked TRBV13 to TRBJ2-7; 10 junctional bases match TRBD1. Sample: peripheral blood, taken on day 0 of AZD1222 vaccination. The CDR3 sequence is CASSWRTGGRSYEQYF. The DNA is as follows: TGTGCCAGCAGCTGGAGGACAGGGGGAAGAAGCTACGAGCAGTACTTC.